This T cell receptor (beta chain) was observed in a study of tumor and adjacent non-tumor tissue in lung cancer. Study overall: The patients, 10 or so men and 5 women, were about 30 to 76 with stage I to III disease. On average, productive TCRbeta reads reached about 4.17 million per sample. Study observations and caveats: Tumor repertoires had a smaller top 100 clone share than normal lung.

This clonotype was seen only a few times. Its antigen is currently unknown. TCRbeta libraries were built with three rounds of nested PCR, modified from ARM-PCR. TCRdb analysed the multiplex PCR reads with MiXCR anew, one entry per CDR3 protein. The sample carries some 71,000 distinct CDR3 sequences, approximately 77% recorded once. This sample's RNA came from whole unsorted tissue. The receptor was derived from a woman in her forties with non-small cell lung cancer. Sequenced input: lung tumor tissue.

The CDR3 DNA sequence: TGTGCCAGCAGCTTAACGGGAGGGATCGAGACCCAGTACTTC. Translated: CASSLTGGIETQYF. The rearrangement joins TRBV11-2 to TRBJ2-5; 8 bases align to TRBD2. Germline assignment: CDR1 SGHAT and CDR2 FQNNGV. The CDR3 length is 14 residues. The J segment lost 5 bases and the V segment lost 2 bases, leaving 4 bases of the junction unmatched. The entire variable domain, with the rest obtained from reference TRBV11-2 and TRBJ2-5, is as follows: EAGVAQSPRYKIIEKRQSVAFWCNPISGHATLYWYQQILGQGPKLLIQFQNNGVVDDSQLPKDRFSAERLKGVDSTLKIQPAKLEDSAVYLCASSLTGGIETQYFGPGTRLLVL.